The 21 T cell receptor beta chains below come from one sample, sequenced in a study of Ad26.COV2.S vaccination and SARS-CoV-2 variants. The treatment denotes: around 19 received Ad26.COV2.S at low or high dose, single or two shots; several received placebo; per-sample allocation not given. Sampling was performed 63 days after the first vaccine or placebo injection. The table came from immunoSEQ multiplex PCR; TCRdb's copy has only in-frame clones and leaves some out. This table holds around 240,000 clones, 85% to 90% found once. The source was peripheral blood, collected in a trial of Ad26.COV2.S vaccine versus placebo. Receptors originate from a person between 18 and 65 years old who received the Ad26.COV2.S COVID-19 vaccine or a placebo.

CDR3 sequence: CASSLQGYTYNEQFF. The CDR3 bases are TGTGCCAGCAGTTTACAGGGGTATACCTACAATGAGCAGTTCTTC. The rearrangement uses TRBV27 and TRBJ2-1; D possibly corresponds to TRBD1 (6 bases). The CDR3 totals 15 residues. Germline V gene lookup returns CDR1 MNHEY and CDR2 SMNVEV (reference sequence). Trimming cost V 2 bases and J 2 bases, with 10 bases left between them.

This rearrangement joins TRBV7-2 to TRBJ1-1, with D possibly TRBD1 on 5 matching bases. The V gene lost 3 bases and the J gene lost 0 bases, with 14 bases spanning the gap. The germline CDR1 and CDR2 sequences are SGHTA and FQGNSA. This CDR3 is 16 amino acids long. DNA of the CDR3: TGTGCCAGCAGCTTGCGGCGACAGCCCATGAACACTGAAGCTTTCTTT. Its translation is CASSLRRQPMNTEAFF. Supplemented by reference TRBV7-2 and TRBJ1-1, the full variable domain reads GAGVSQSPSNKVTEKGKDVELRCDPISGHTALYWYRQSLGQGLEFLIYFQGNSAPDKSGLPSDRFSAERTGGSVSTLTIQRTQQEDSAVYLCASSLRRQPMNTEAFFGQGTRLTVV.

This clone was seen once. V and J are TRBV11-1 and TRBJ2-5, with D hard to call. Germline V gives CDR1 SGHAT, CDR2 FQDESV (reference sequence). The CDR3 totals 12 residues. V was trimmed by 1 base and J by 4 bases, leaving 4 bases between them. The chain's CDR3 is CASSLEGETQYF. CDR3 in DNA: TGTGCCAGCAGCTTAGAAGGAGAGACCCAGTACTTC. Full variable domain (missing parts from reference TRBV11-1 and TRBJ2-5): EAEVAQSPRYKITEKSQAVAFWCDPISGHATLYWYRQILGQGPELLVQFQDESVVDDSQLPKDRFSAERLKGVDSTLKIQPAELGDSAMYLCASSLEGETQYFGPGTRLLVL.

The chain couples TRBV6-4 to TRBJ1-5, with D possibly matching TRBD1 (5 bases). V was trimmed by 1 base and J by 0 bases, leaving 13 bases between them. CDR1 is MRHNA and CDR2 is SNTAGT in the germline V gene. The CDR3 extends over 17 amino acids. The CDR3 protein is CASSDFWGRLSNQPQHF. CDR3 nucleotide sequence: TGTGCCAGCAGTGACTTCTGGGGCCGCCTTAGCAATCAGCCCCAGCATTTT.

The chain couples TRBV7-3 to TRBJ2-7; 9 bases line up with TRBD2. The CDR3 covers 13 residues. Germline CDR1 reads SGHTA; CDR2 reads FQGTGA. The V gene end was trimmed by 2 bases and the J gene end by 10 bases; junction bases not matched to a gene: 6. This CDR3 is CASSLQPSGAQYF. Here the CDR3 DNA reads TGTGCCAGCAGCTTACAGCCTAGCGGGGCCCAGTACTTC.

This clone was counted at least ten times. The chain has TRBV7-3 and TRBJ2-3; unclear D gene. V was pared by 1 base and J by 6 bases, with 8 bases between. The CDR3 is 13 amino acids. CDR1 is SGHTA and CDR2 is FQGTGA in the germline V gene. The CDR3 bases are TGTGCCAGCAGCTTAAAATACTGGGATACGCAGTATTTT. This translates into CASSLKYWDTQYF. Combining the CDR3 with reference TRBV7-3 and TRBJ2-3 gives the whole variable domain GAGVSQTPSNKVTEKGKYVELRCDPISGHTALYWYRQSLGQGPEFLIYFQGTGAADDSGLPNDRFFAVRPEGSVSTLKIQRTERGDSAVYLCASSLKYWDTQYFGPGTRLTVL.

The rearrangement joins TRBV3-1 (or the pseudogene TRBV3-2) to TRBJ2-7, with TRBD1 matching over 8 bases. This CDR3 comprises 20 residues. Trimming removed 4 bases from V and 1 base from J; junction bases left unmatched: 21. Looked up from germline, CDR1 is LGHDT and CDR2 is YNNKEL (reference sequence). The CDR3 protein is CASSPIKGTGQGVASYEQYF. The CDR3 region has the DNA TGTGCCAGCAGCCCGATTAAAGGAACCGGACAGGGAGTGGCGTCCTACGAGCAGTACTTC.

The chain joins TRBV19 to TRBJ2-2, with 7 bases aligning to TRBD1. The V gene end was trimmed by 3 bases and the J gene end by 0 bases; junction bases not matched to a gene: 1. Germline CDR1 is LNHDA and CDR2 is SQIVND (reference sequence). This CDR3 has 15 residues. The CDR3 DNA reads TGTGCCAGTAGTATTAGGGGGCCGAACACCGGGGAGCTGTTTTTT. Translation gives CASSIRGPNTGELFF.

The chain recombines TRBV14 with TRBJ1-2, with D perhaps TRBD1 (5 bases). Trimming removed 0 bases at V and 8 bases at J, with 13 bases between. Germline CDR1 SGHDN, CDR2 FVKESK. The CDR3 contains 14 residues. The DNA for the CDR3 is TGTGCCAGCAGCCAAGACAGGGTTTTAAACGGCTACACCTTC. Translation gives CASSQDRVLNGYTF. Complete variable domain (other parts from reference TRBV14 and TRBJ1-2): EAGVTQFPSHSVIEKGQTVTLRCDPISGHDNLYWYRRVMGKEIKFLLHFVKESKQDESGMPNNRFLAERTGGTYSTLKVQPAELEDSGVYFCASSQDRVLNGYTFGSGTRLTVV.

The chain is built from TRBV19 and TRBJ1-1; D unresolved. The CDR3 extends over 13 amino acids. Germline CDR1 reads LNHDA; CDR2 reads SQIVND (reference sequence). V was trimmed by 3 bases and J by 4 bases, leaving 9 bases between them. CDR3 bases: TGTGCCAGTAGTATCGGTCTTACCACTGAAGCTTTCTTT. Translated: CASSIGLTTEAFF. Full variable domain (outside the CDR3, taken from reference TRBV19 and TRBJ1-1): DGGITQSPKYLFRKEGQNVTLSCEQNLNHDAMYWYRQDPGQGLRLIYYSQIVNDFQKGDIAEGYSVSREKKESFPLTVTSAQKNPTAFYLCASSIGLTTEAFFGQGTRLTVV.

The chain carries TRBV6-2 or TRBV6-3 and TRBJ2-7, with 13 bases fitting TRBD2. The V segment lost 0 bases and the J segment 2 bases; nucleotides outside the gene matches: 4. CDR1 is MNHEY, CDR2 SVGEGT, per germline. This CDR3 has 17 amino acids. The CDR3 sequence: CASSYSTSGGITYEQYF. CDR3 coding DNA: TGTGCCAGCAGTTACTCGACTAGCGGGGGGATCACCTACGAGCAGTACTTC.

This chain links TRBV12-3 or TRBV12-4 with TRBJ2-7, with unresolved D. CDR3 size: 12 residues. V was trimmed by 5 bases and J by 6 bases, leaving 11 bases between them. The CDR3 DNA sequence: TGTGCCAGCAGTCATAGTCCTGGCGAGCAGTACTTC. This codes for CASSHSPGEQYF.

The chain carries TRBV30 and TRBJ1-1; D gene uncertain. Germline CDR1 reads GTSNPN; CDR2 reads SVGIG (reference sequence). The CDR3 length is 11 residues. The germline V and J ends were trimmed by 6 bases and 0 bases, with 5 bases remaining between them. CDR3 amino acids: CACWLNTEAFF. CDR3 coding DNA: TGTGCCTGTTGGTTGAACACTGAAGCTTTCTTT.

This clone appeared a single time. The chain is built from TRBV29-1 and TRBJ1-1; tentatively, D is TRBD1 (6 bases). Trimming took 2 bases from V and 4 from J, leaving 20 bases between them. The CDR3 runs 16 residues. CDR1 is SQVTM and CDR2 is ANQGSEA in the germline V gene. The CDR3 spells CSVELQGVGMGTEAFF. CDR3 sequence (DNA): TGCAGCGTTGAACTACAGGGAGTCGGTATGGGCACTGAAGCTTTCTTT.

There are a few counts of this clone. This CDR3 reads CASSYSTSGAYNEQFF. In DNA form, the CDR3 reads TGTGCCAGCAGTTACTCCACTAGTGGGGCGTACAATGAGCAGTTCTTC. This chain joins TRBV6-2 or TRBV6-3 and TRBJ2-1; D possibly uses TRBD1 or TRBD2 (5 bases each). Between the trimmed V and J ends, which lost 0 bases and 4 bases, there was a span of 13 bases. CDR1 is MNHEY and CDR2 is SVGEGT in the germline V gene. The CDR3 is 16 residues long.

The J gene is TRBJ1-5, the V gene TRBV19; 8 bases map to TRBD1. Trimming removed 7 bases from V and 1 base from J; junction bases left unmatched: 6. Germline CDR1 and CDR2: LNHDA and SQIVND (reference sequence). The CDR3 sequence is 15 residues long. DNA for the CDR3: TGTGCCAGTACCCGAACAGGGGGGAGCAATCAGCCCCAGCATTTT. It is translated as CASTRTGGSNQPQHF. The whole variable domain, remainder taken from reference TRBV19 and TRBJ1-5, is DGGITQSPKYLFRKEGQNVTLSCEQNLNHDAMYWYRQDPGQGLRLIYYSQIVNDFQKGDIAEGYSVSREKKESFPLTVTSAQKNPTAFYLCASTRTGGSNQPQHFGDGTRLSIL.

The rearrangement links TRBV24-1 to TRBJ1-1; D is undetermined. V lost 8 bases and J lost 4, with 16 bases in between. CDR3 length: 14 residues. The germline CDR1 and CDR2 sequences are KGHDR and SFDVKD. This chain's CDR3 is CATKGSPSGTEAFF. The CDR3 nucleotides are TGTGCCACCAAGGGCAGCCCTTCGGGCACTGAAGCTTTCTTT.

The chain combines TRBV29-1 with TRBJ2-5, with D possibly being TRBD1 or TRBD2 (5 bases each). Per germline, CDR1 SQVTM and CDR2 ANQGSEA. V dropped 4 bases and J dropped 5 bases, with 20 bases sitting between them. This CDR3 contains 15 residues. CDR3 sequence reads: CSVAEGSAGWETQYF. The CDR3 region has the DNA TGCAGCGTTGCGGAAGGGAGTGCAGGGTGGGAGACCCAGTACTTC.

The gene calls are TRBV19 and TRBJ2-7; TRBD1 matches 8 bases. The CDR3 length is 14 residues. The ends lost 3 bases at V and 7 bases at J; junction bases unmatched: 8. Germline loops: CDR1 LNHDA, CDR2 SQIVND (reference sequence). CDR3 coding DNA: TGTGCCAGTAGTATGGGGACAGGAGGACGGGAGCAGTACTTC. It encodes CASSMGTGGREQYF.

The chain joins TRBV7-2 to TRBJ2-3, with 8 bases matching TRBD2. Germline V gene lookup returns CDR1 SGHTA and CDR2 FQGNSA. This CDR3 has 16 residues. V trimming: 5 bases; J trimming: 0 bases; junction bases outside the gene matches: 7. Here the CDR3 DNA reads TGTGCCAGCAGCCTTCTTAGCGGGGTTAGCACAGATACGCAGTATTTT. Protein sequence: CASSLLSGVSTDTQYF. Full variable domain (remainder filled in from reference TRBV7-2 and TRBJ2-3): GAGVSQSPSNKVTEKGKDVELRCDPISGHTALYWYRQSLGQGLEFLIYFQGNSAPDKSGLPSDRFSAERTGGSVSTLTIQRTQQEDSAVYLCASSLLSGVSTDTQYFGPGTRLTVL.

This clone was seen a handful of times. CDR3 DNA: TGTGCCAGCAGTAAGGGACTAGTGGGCTACAATGAGCAGTTCTTC. Translation: CASSKGLVGYNEQFF. The chain uses TRBV6-2 or TRBV6-3 and TRBJ2-1; 8 nucleotides align to TRBD2. The germline V gene encodes CDR1 MNHEY and CDR2 SVGEGT. The V segment lost 5 bases and the J segment 3 bases; nucleotides outside the gene matches: 6. The CDR3 extends over 15 amino acids.